One sample yielded the 3 T cell receptor beta chains listed below, sequenced in a study of T cells in narcolepsy. Using immunoSEQ multiplex PCR, the repertoire was profiled, and TCRdb retains in-frame clones only, with some absent. The sample has some 22,000 clones; around 85% are singletons. Sequencing was carried out using memory (CD45RA-) CD4+ T cells from blood. The receptors derive from a human donor in good health.

V and J are TRBV19 and TRBJ2-3; D is possibly TRBD1 or TRBD2 (6 bases each). The ends were cut back, 4 bases at V and 2 bases at J, with 10 bases in the middle. CDR1 is LNHDA, CDR2 SQIVND, per germline (reference sequence). The CDR3 totals 14 residues. The CDR3 sequence: CASSKGGFTDTQYF. CDR3 in DNA: TGTGCCAGTAGTAAGGGGGGATTCACAGATACGCAGTATTTT.

The chain is built from TRBV7-9 and TRBJ2-3; the D call may be TRBD1 or TRBD2 (5 bases each). Germline values: CDR1 SEHNR, CDR2 FQNEAQ (reference sequence). The CDR3 runs 13 residues. V lost 5 bases to trimming and J lost 5 bases, with 11 bases between them. Here the CDR3 DNA reads TGTGCCAGCAGCAGACCGGGGCGAGATACGCAGTATTTT. This encodes CASSRPGRDTQYF.

This clone was observed a few times. The genes are TRBV7-9 and TRBJ2-1; 7 bases line up with TRBD2. From germline, CDR1 is SEHNR and CDR2 FQNEAQ (reference sequence). V lost 0 bases and J lost 8; bases outside the gene matches: 4. The CDR3 contains 14 residues. CDR3 DNA sequence: TGTGCCAGCAGCTTAGCGGGGGGGATGGATGAGCAGTTCTTC. Protein: CASSLAGGMDEQFF.